The rows below give T cell receptor beta chains drawn from one sample of a study of T cell changes during pregnancy in multiple sclerosis. Measured with immunoSEQ multiplex PCR; TCRdb has only the in-frame clones, and not every one. The data contain about 41,000 clones, roughly nine tenths of them singletons. Specimen: CD4+ T cells from peripheral blood mononuclear cells, collected in the first trimester of pregnancy. All receptors come from a female donor with multiple sclerosis, enrolled in a pregnancy study. Both conserved end residues are part of each CDR3. Each record gives: J gene, D gene, V gene, clone size, CDR3 protein, CDR3 DNA. A D gene is named only where the DNA matches it firmly. Size tells how often a clone was seen (once, few, many) or the class of an expanded clone, and some rows leave it out.

TRBJ2-7,TRBD2,TRBV6-5,once,CASSSRLAGGQDEQYF,TGTGCCAGCAGTTCACGACTAGCGGGAGGCCAGGACGAGCAGTACTTC
TRBJ2-2,-,TRBV19,-,CASSIPRVWSSQALQRYTGELFF,TGTGCCAGTAGTATCCCTCGGGTTTGGTCCTCACAGGCCCTCCAAAGGTACACCGGGGAGCTGTTTTTT
TRBJ2-1,-,TRBV7-9,-,CASSLPGTPTNEQFF,TGTGCCAGCAGCTTACCCGGGACTCCCACAAATGAGCAGTTCTTC
TRBJ1-5,-,TRBV5-8,-,CASSLGAPNQPQHF,TGTGCCAGCAGCTTGGGGGCACCCAATCAGCCCCAGCATTTT
TRBJ2-1,-,TRBV29-1,-,CSTKGVASSYNEQFF,TGCAGCACCAAAGGGGTAGCAAGCTCCTACAATGAGCAGTTCTTC
TRBJ1-1,-,TRBV30,-,CAWSLSFGNTEAFF,TGTGCCTGGAGTCTTAGTTTTGGTAACACTGAAGCTTTCTTT
TRBJ2-1,-,TRBV2,-,CASSERWAGDNEQFF,TGTGCCAGCAGTGAGCGATGGGCCGGGGACAATGAGCAGTTCTTC
TRBJ2-3,TRBD2,TRBV5-4,-,CASSQGRLAGTDTQYF,TGTGCCAGCAGCCAGGGAAGACTAGCGGGTACAGATACGCAGTATTTT
TRBJ2-2,-,TRBV11-2,-,CASSSAVGVGELFF,TGTGCCAGCAGCTCCGCCGTAGGGGTTGGGGAGCTGTTTTTT
TRBJ2-7,TRBD1,TRBV5-1,-,CASSLEPGGDYEQYF,TGCGCCAGCAGCTTGGAACCAGGGGGCGACTACGAGCAGTACTTC
TRBJ2-3,TRBD2,TRBV5-3,few,CARSCGLASTDTQYF,TGTGCCAGAAGCTGTGGACTAGCGAGCACAGATACGCAGTATTTT
TRBJ2-3,-,TRBV6-1,-,CASSAVAGAADTQYF,TGTGCCAGCAGTGCCGTGGCAGGGGCGGCAGATACGCAGTATTTT
TRBJ1-2,TRBD1,TRBV6-1,-,CASRQGGDYGYTF,TGTGCCAGCAGACAGGGGGGGGACTATGGCTACACCTTC
TRBJ1-3,-,TRBV4-3,-,CASSQDSGSGNTIYF,TGCGCCAGCAGCCAAGACAGCGGGTCCGGAAACACCATATATTTT
TRBJ2-5,-,TRBV19,once,CASSIRVLETQYF,TGTGCCAGTAGTATTCGGGTTTTGGAGACCCAGTACTTC
TRBJ1-1,TRBD1,TRBV9,few,CASSVGPGDRGAFF,TGTGCCAGCAGCGTAGGTCCCGGGGACAGGGGGGCTTTCTTT
TRBJ2-2,-,TRBV6-5,medium-sized,CASRGEGDTGELFF,TGTGCCAGCAGGGGGGAGGGGGACACCGGGGAGCTGTTTTTT
TRBJ1-1,-,TRBV7-2,-,CASTQGSVNTEAFF,TGTGCCAGCACCCAGGGGTCGGTTAACACTGAAGCTTTCTTT
TRBJ1-2,-,TRBV29-1,-,CSVQARGDVYGYTF,TGCAGCGTCCAGGCCAGGGGAGATGTGTATGGCTACACCTTC
TRBJ2-7,-,TRBV12-5,-,CASGSPPGREQYF,TGTGCTAGTGGTTCCCCCCCCGGTCGGGAGCAGTACTTC
TRBJ1-3,TRBD1,TRBV6-1,-,CASRQGASGNTIYF,TGTGCCAGCAGGCAGGGGGCGTCTGGAAACACCATATATTTT
TRBJ1-1,-,TRBV5-8,-,CASSLVTGNAFF,TGTGCCAGCAGCTTAGTGACAGGAAACGCTTTCTTT
TRBJ2-1,-,TRBV5-4,-,CASSAAGLYNEQFF,TGTGCCAGCAGCGCCGCGGGACTCTACAATGAGCAGTTCTTC
TRBJ2-2,-,TRBV5-1,-,CASSGGGANTGELFF,TGCGCCAGCAGCGGGGGCGGAGCGAACACCGGGGAGCTGTTTTTT
TRBJ1-6,-,TRBV7-3,-,CASSQRNNSPLHF,TGTGCCAGCAGCCAGCGGAATAATTCACCCCTCCACTTT